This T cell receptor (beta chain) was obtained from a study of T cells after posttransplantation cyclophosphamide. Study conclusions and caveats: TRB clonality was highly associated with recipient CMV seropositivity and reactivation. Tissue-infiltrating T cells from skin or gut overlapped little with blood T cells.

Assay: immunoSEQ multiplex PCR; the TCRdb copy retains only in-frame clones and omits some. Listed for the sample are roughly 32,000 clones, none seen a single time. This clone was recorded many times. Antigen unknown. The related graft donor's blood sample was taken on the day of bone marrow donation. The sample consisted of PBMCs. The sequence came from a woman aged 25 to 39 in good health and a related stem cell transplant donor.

The CDR3 here is CASSPPGDSTEAFF. The CDR3 DNA reads as TGTGCCAGCAGCCCGCCCGGGGATTCCACTGAAGCTTTCTTT. The rearrangement links TRBV5-4 to TRBJ1-1; D ambiguous. The CDR3 runs to 14 residues. Trimming took 4 bases from V and 4 from J, leaving 14 bases between them. Germline V gene sequence: CDR1 SGHNT, CDR2 YYREEE (reference sequence).